Detailed here is one T cell receptor beta chain. The authors ran a second PCR of 7 to 11 cycles using a sample-barcoded 5' primer and a J-beta primer mix. MiXCR, applied by TCRdb to the 5' RACE reads, yields one record per CDR3 protein. The sample holds 1.5 million to 2 million distinct CDR3 sequences, about 28% seen once. This record belongs to a study of blood T cells in healthy people across ages. After removal of 3 bases from V and 7 bases from J, the junction contained 6 bases not matched to a gene. Per the germline V gene, CDR1 is SGHKS and CDR2 is YYEKEE (reference sequence). CDR3 size: 14 residues. The total RNA that was extracted per sample amounted to at least 5 micrograms.

The chain combines TRBV5-5 with TRBJ2-1, with 8 nucleotides matching TRBD1. Sequencing used blood. The clonotype originates from a woman in her 30s in good health. Written as DNA, the CDR3 is TGTGCCAGCAGCTGGACGACAGGGGTTAATGAGCAGTTCTTC. The encoded protein is CASSWTTGVNEQFF.